Detailed here is one T cell receptor beta chain. Method: immunoSEQ multiplex PCR; TCRdb's copy keeps in-frame clones and lacks some. The sample lists over 95,000 clones; more than 80% were seen once. J was trimmed by 1 base and V by 5 bases; bases with no gene match: 13. The CDR3 sequence is 18 residues long. The germline gives CDR1 SEHNR, CDR2 FQNEAQ (reference sequence). This entry is derived from a study of blood T cell repertoires in COVID-19. The chain links TRBV7-9 to TRBJ2-3, with 9 bases aligning to TRBD1. Input material: peripheral blood. This clonotype was sampled from a woman aged 40 to 50 with acute or convalescent COVID-19. For the CDR3, the DNA is TGTGCCAGCAGCCGGACTAAAACAGGGGGCGCCGGCACAGATACGCAGTATTTT. Amino acid sequence: CASSRTKTGGAGTDTQYF.